The rows below give T cell receptor beta chains drawn from one sample of a study of breast tumors, draining lymph nodes, adjacent tissues. TCRdb processed the multiplex PCR reads anew with MiXCR; each CDR3 protein has one entry. The sample holds some 250,000 distinct CDR3 sequences, nearly 35% seen once. The sequenced sample consisted of axillary lymph node tissue. The receptors originated from a female donor with breast cancer. Some clones in this sample may be carry-over from other donors' samples. Both conserved end residues are part of each CDR3. Fields, in order: clone size, J gene, V gene, D gene, CDR3 protein, CDR3 DNA. D genes are given only for firm matches. Expanded clones get a size class; other rows say once, few or many, or leave the size out.

clone_size: NA
j_call: TRBJ1-6
v_call: TRBV19
d_call: TRBD1
cdr3_aa: CASNSRQGDYNSPLHF
cdr3_nt: TGTGCCAGTAATTCAAGACAGGGGGACTATAATTCACCCCTCCACTTT

clone_size: NA
j_call: TRBJ2-3
v_call: TRBV25-1
d_call: TRBD2
cdr3_aa: CASSAASGKTDTQYF
cdr3_nt: TGTGCCAGCAGTGCTGCTAGCGGAAAAACAGATACGCAGTATTTT

clone_size: NA
j_call: TRBJ1-3
v_call: TRBV24-1
d_call: NA
cdr3_aa: CATSEHGASGNTIYF
cdr3_nt: TGTGCCACCAGTGAGCACGGGGCGAGTGGAAACACCATATATTTT

clone_size: NA
j_call: TRBJ1-6
v_call: TRBV19
d_call: NA
cdr3_aa: CASSTPGHPF
cdr3_nt: TGTGCCAGTAGTACCCCGGGACACCCCTTT

clone_size: many
j_call: TRBJ2-6
v_call: TRBV7-3
d_call: NA
cdr3_aa: CASSLGRLSGANVLTF
cdr3_nt: TGTGCCAGCAGCTTGGGACGGCTCTCTGGGGCCAACGTCCTGACTTTC

clone_size: many
j_call: TRBJ1-4
v_call: TRBV15
d_call: TRBD1
cdr3_aa: CATSRALTGGNEKLFF
cdr3_nt: TGTGCCACCAGCAGAGCACTGACAGGGGGCAATGAAAAACTGTTTTTT

clone_size: NA
j_call: TRBJ2-5
v_call: TRBV20-1
d_call: TRBD2
cdr3_aa: CSATTSTSGAETQYF
cdr3_nt: TGCAGTGCTACAACCTCGACTAGCGGAGCGGAGACCCAGTACTTC

clone_size: few
j_call: TRBJ2-5
v_call: TRBV27
d_call: TRBD1
cdr3_aa: CASKRDRAETQYF
cdr3_nt: TGTGCCAGCAAGAGGGACAGGGCAGAGACCCAGTACTTC

clone_size: NA
j_call: TRBJ1-4
v_call: TRBV20-1
d_call: NA
cdr3_aa: CSASPSGGGVEDEKLFF
cdr3_nt: TGCAGTGCTAGCCCTAGCGGGGGTGGGGTGGAGGATGAAAAACTGTTTTTT

clone_size: NA
j_call: TRBJ2-3
v_call: TRBV20-1
d_call: NA
cdr3_aa: CSATTGDTQYF
cdr3_nt: TGCAGTGCCACTACCGGGGATACGCAGTATTTT

clone_size: many
j_call: TRBJ2-3
v_call: TRBV7-2
d_call: NA
cdr3_aa: CASSLFGGPTDTQYF
cdr3_nt: TGTGCCAGCAGCTTATTCGGGGGCCCCACAGATACGCAGTATTTT

clone_size: NA
j_call: TRBJ2-1
v_call: TRBV5-1
d_call: NA
cdr3_aa: CASHYTVPSYEQFF
cdr3_nt: TGCGCCAGCCATTATACGGTCCCTAGCTATGAGCAGTTCTTC

clone_size: many
j_call: TRBJ2-3
v_call: TRBV6-5
d_call: NA
cdr3_aa: CASSGHREADTQYF
cdr3_nt: TGTGCCAGCAGTGGACACAGGGAGGCAGATACGCAGTATTTT

clone_size: NA
j_call: TRBJ2-7
v_call: TRBV5-4
d_call: TRBD2
cdr3_aa: CASSLAGASHEQYF
cdr3_nt: TGTGCCAGCAGCTTAGCGGGAGCTTCCCACGAGCAGTACTTC

clone_size: NA
j_call: TRBJ2-1
v_call: TRBV5-6
d_call: TRBD1
cdr3_aa: CASSLGTGGYNEQFF
cdr3_nt: TGTGCCAGCAGCTTGGGGACAGGGGGATACAATGAGCAGTTCTTC

clone_size: many
j_call: TRBJ2-1
v_call: TRBV7-6
d_call: TRBD1
cdr3_aa: CASSPWTGSNEQFF
cdr3_nt: TGTGCCAGCAGCCCCTGGACAGGGAGCAATGAGCAGTTCTTC

clone_size: NA
j_call: TRBJ1-3
v_call: TRBV7-3
d_call: NA
cdr3_aa: CASSRSGAGGNTIYF
cdr3_nt: TGTGCCAGCAGCAGGAGCGGGGCTGGAGGAAACACCATATATTTT

clone_size: NA
j_call: TRBJ1-3
v_call: TRBV29-1
d_call: TRBD1
cdr3_aa: CSVERQGSGNTIYF
cdr3_nt: TGCAGCGTTGAGAGACAGGGCTCTGGAAACACCATATATTTT

clone_size: once
j_call: TRBJ1-4
v_call: TRBV6-5
d_call: TRBD1
cdr3_aa: CASSEIQGRFGANVLNELFF
cdr3_nt: TGTGCCAGCAGTGAGATACAGGGGAGGTTTGGGGCCAACGTCCTGAATGAACTGTTTTTT

clone_size: NA
j_call: TRBJ2-2
v_call: TRBV5-1
d_call: NA
cdr3_aa: CASSLGAEGTGELFF
cdr3_nt: TGCGCCAGCAGCTTGGGGGCCGAGGGGACCGGGGAGCTGTTTTTT

clone_size: NA
j_call: TRBJ1-2
v_call: TRBV7-3
d_call: NA
cdr3_aa: CASSLGRGFNYGYTF
cdr3_nt: TGTGCCAGCAGCTTAGGTCGCGGATTCAACTATGGCTACACCTTC

clone_size: many
j_call: TRBJ1-2
v_call: TRBV20-1
d_call: NA
cdr3_aa: CSASVINYGYTF
cdr3_nt: TGCAGTGCCAGTGTAATTAACTATGGCTACACCTTC

clone_size: many
j_call: TRBJ1-2
v_call: TRBV7-2
d_call: TRBD1
cdr3_aa: CASSLDRVQGYTF
cdr3_nt: TGTGCCAGCAGCTTGGACAGGGTCCAAGGCTACACCTTC

clone_size: many
j_call: TRBJ1-3
v_call: TRBV13
d_call: NA
cdr3_aa: CASSYSYSGNTIYF
cdr3_nt: TGTGCCAGCAGTTACAGCTACTCTGGAAACACCATATATTTT

clone_size: many
j_call: TRBJ2-2
v_call: TRBV6-6
d_call: NA
cdr3_aa: CASREEGGSTGELFF
cdr3_nt: TGTGCCAGCAGGGAGGAGGGTGGTAGCACCGGGGAGCTGTTTTTT

clone_size: many
j_call: TRBJ2-7
v_call: TRBV6-5
d_call: NA
cdr3_aa: CASSYSQAYEQYF
cdr3_nt: TGTGCCAGCAGTTACTCTCAGGCCTACGAGCAGTACTTC

clone_size: NA
j_call: TRBJ2-5
v_call: TRBV7-6
d_call: NA
cdr3_aa: CASSLGGADGGTETQYF
cdr3_nt: TGTGCCAGCAGCTTGGGGGGCGCTGACGGGGGGACCGAGACCCAGTACTTC

clone_size: NA
j_call: TRBJ2-3
v_call: TRBV7-2
d_call: TRBD2
cdr3_aa: CASRRERGIDTQYF
cdr3_nt: TGTGCCAGCAGACGCGAGCGGGGGATAGATACGCAGTATTTT

clone_size: many
j_call: TRBJ1-3
v_call: TRBV9
d_call: NA
cdr3_aa: CASSVLDSPGNTIYF
cdr3_nt: TGTGCCAGCAGCGTACTGGACAGTCCTGGAAACACCATATATTTT

clone_size: NA
j_call: TRBJ1-5
v_call: TRBV20-1
d_call: NA
cdr3_aa: CSASSKWDQPQHF
cdr3_nt: TGCAGTGCTAGCAGTAAGTGGGATCAGCCCCAGCATTTT

clone_size: many
j_call: TRBJ2-3
v_call: TRBV4-1
d_call: TRBD2
cdr3_aa: CASSQALVAGVTDTQYF
cdr3_nt: TGCGCCAGCAGCCAGGCCCTTGTAGCGGGAGTCACAGATACGCAGTATTTT

clone_size: many
j_call: TRBJ2-7
v_call: TRBV20-1
d_call: TRBD1
cdr3_aa: CSAERGQGAYEQYF
cdr3_nt: TGCAGTGCCGAGCGGGGACAGGGGGCATACGAGCAGTACTTC

clone_size: NA
j_call: TRBJ2-1
v_call: TRBV27
d_call: TRBD2
cdr3_aa: CASSLSGLALGANEQFF
cdr3_nt: TGTGCCAGCAGTTTATCGGGACTAGCGCTGGGAGCAAATGAGCAGTTCTTC

clone_size: once
j_call: TRBJ1-6
v_call: TRBV10-3
d_call: TRBD1
cdr3_aa: CASTSTGQGMAQAYNTPLHF
cdr3_nt: TGTGCCAGCACCTCAACGGGACAGGGGATGGCTCAAGCCTATAATACACCCCTCCACTTT

clone_size: many
j_call: TRBJ2-3
v_call: TRBV11-2
d_call: TRBD1
cdr3_aa: CASSVIGGPDTQYF
cdr3_nt: TGTGCCAGCAGCGTCATAGGGGGCCCAGATACGCAGTATTTT